This passage covers 15 T cell receptor beta chains from one sample sequenced in a study of cytomegalovirus exposure and HLA in healthy donors. The primer mix had 60 Vbeta and 13 Jbeta primers. Sequencing was performed with immunoSEQ multiplex PCR; in TCRdb, only in-frame clones are kept and a portion is missing. The table counts 150,000 or so clones; about 2.2% lies in the top ten. Sequencing used PBMCs. These receptors were collected from a man aged 25-45 years in good health and CMV-seronegative.

The genes are TRBV6-1 and TRBJ1-5, with TRBD1 as a possible D gene (5 bases). The CDR3 totals 12 residues. The V end lost 0 bases, the J end lost 13 bases, and 10 bases lay between the germline ends. The V gene's germline CDR1 is MNHNS and CDR2 SASEGT. The CDR3 protein is CASSEASGTQHF. The CDR3 coding sequence is TGTGCCAGCAGTGAAGCCTCGGGGACTCAGCATTTT.

V usage is TRBV6-5 and J usage is TRBJ1-5; D is uncertain. Germline V lookup: CDR1 MNHEY, CDR2 SVGAGI. V lost 2 bases and J lost 5, with 10 bases in between. The CDR3 length is 14 residues. The CDR3 protein is CASSYEGSDQPQHF. In DNA, the CDR3 is TGTGCCAGCAGTTACGAGGGAAGTGATCAGCCCCAGCATTTT.

The J gene is TRBJ2-5, the V gene TRBV28; maybe TRBD1 (5 bases). The V end was cut by 5 bases, the J end by 5 bases, with 21 bases between. The CDR3 spans 16 residues. Germline CDR1 is MDHEN and CDR2 is SYDVKM. The CDR3 reads CASSPPGAGVLETQYF. CDR3 DNA: TGTGCCAGCAGTCCCCCTGGGGCAGGCGTTCTGGAGACCCAGTACTTC.

The rearrangement joins TRBV6-1 to TRBJ2-3, with a possible D match to TRBD2 (5 bases). Germline assignment: CDR1 MNHNS and CDR2 SASEGT. Trimming removed 2 bases from V and 2 bases from J, with 14 bases in between. This CDR3 contains 16 residues. CDR3 sequence: CASSENGGSVTDTQYF. CDR3 sequence (DNA): TGTGCCAGCAGTGAAAACGGTGGGAGTGTCACAGATACGCAGTATTTT.

The chain couples TRBV29-1 to TRBJ2-7, with D maybe TRBD1 (6 bases). V was cut by 4 bases and J by 4 bases, with 14 bases left in between. Germline assignment: CDR1 SQVTM and CDR2 ANQGSEA. The CDR3 is 13 residues long. CDR3 sequence reads: CSVGAGAKYEQYF. CDR3 DNA sequence: TGCAGCGTTGGAGCAGGGGCGAAATACGAGCAGTACTTC.

This rearrangement joins TRBV4-3 to TRBJ1-6; TRBD1 is a possible D gene (5 bases). In germline, CDR1 is LGHNA, CDR2 YSLEER. This CDR3 has 16 amino acids. Trimming cost V 2 bases and J 4 bases, with 12 bases left between them. CDR3 DNA: TGCGCCAGCAGCCAACCCTCGGGGGGGTATAATTCACCCCTCCACTTT. Its protein is CASSQPSGGYNSPLHF.

The chain links TRBV6-1 to TRBJ1-3, with a tentative D call TRBD1 (5 bases). The V gene's germline CDR1 is MNHNS and CDR2 SASEGT. The CDR3 runs to 17 residues. Deletions cut 3 bases from V and 0 bases from J, with 15 bases between. The CDR3 region is CASSDNEEGISGNTIYF. The CDR3 DNA sequence: TGTGCCAGCAGTGACAACGAGGAGGGGATCTCTGGAAACACCATATATTTT.

The rearrangement joins TRBV5-1 to TRBJ1-1, with D possibly matching TRBD1 (5 bases). The CDR3 is made up of 13 amino acids. The germline CDR1 and CDR2 sequences are SGHRS and YFSETQ. Trimming took off 4 bases at V and 5 bases at J, with 12 bases between the two ends. CDR3 in DNA: TGCGCCAGCAGCCAGGGATGGAAGACTGAAGCTTTCTTT. This translates into CASSQGWKTEAFF.

The rearrangement links TRBV7-8 to TRBJ2-3, with D possibly matching TRBD2 (6 bases). CDR1 and CDR2 from the germline V gene are SGHVS and FQNEAQ. V lost 1 base and J 4 bases, leaving 9 bases between the germline ends. There are 14 residues in the CDR3. CDR3 loop: CASSLGRGPDTQYF. As DNA, the CDR3 is TGTGCCAGCAGCTTAGGGAGGGGCCCAGATACGCAGTATTTT.

A remark on this clone: The same CDR3 arises from other DNA sequences in this sample as well. The V and J genes are TRBV6-5 and TRBJ1-1; weak D call: TRBD1 (5 bases). The V and J ends lost 0 bases and 0 bases respectively, with 8 bases between them. The V gene's germline CDR1 is MNHEY and CDR2 SVGAGI. The CDR3 consists of 15 residues. CDR3 DNA: TGTGCCAGCAGTTACTCCCCAGGGATGAACACTGAAGCTTTCTTT. It specifies CASSYSPGMNTEAFF.

This rearrangement joins TRBV11-1 to TRBJ2-7; 14 nucleotides agree with TRBD2. The V segment lost 5 bases and the J segment 5 bases; nucleotides outside the gene matches: 8. The germline gives CDR1 SGHAT, CDR2 FQDESV (reference sequence). CDR3 length: 16 amino acids. CDR3 bases: TGTGCCAGCAGCCTAGGGACTAGCGGGAGTCGCGACGAGCAGTACTTC. This codes for CASSLGTSGSRDEQYF.

The genes are TRBV7-8 and TRBJ1-2, with 9 bases matching TRBD1. V lost 5 bases to trimming and J lost 5 bases; unmatched junction nucleotides: 9. The V gene's germline CDR1 is SGHVS and CDR2 FQNEAQ. The CDR3 spans 15 residues. CDR3 loop: CASSRTSGTGYGYTF. The CDR3 nucleotides read TGTGCCAGCAGCCGTACCTCCGGGACAGGGTATGGCTACACCTTC.

The chain's CDR3 is CASSRGTGAFGYGYTF. The CDR3 coding sequence is TGCGCCAGCAGCCGGGGGACAGGGGCATTTGGCTATGGCTACACCTTC. The V gene is TRBV5-1, the J gene TRBJ1-2; 10 positions match TRBD1. The CDR3 consists of 16 residues. J lost 4 bases, V lost 4 bases, and 10 bases had no gene match. CDR1 and CDR2 from the germline V gene are SGHRS and YFSETQ.

The CDR3 DNA reads TGTGCCAGCAGTTACAACCGGGAAAGCAATGAGCAGTTCTTC. Translated: CASSYNRESNEQFF. The chain links TRBV6-5 to TRBJ2-1, with D possibly being TRBD2 (5 bases). Germline loops: CDR1 MNHEY, CDR2 SVGAGI. The length of the CDR3 is 14 residues. Trimming took 2 bases from V and 6 from J, leaving 11 bases between them.

V gene TRBV2 combines with J gene TRBJ1-1, with TRBD1 matching 9 bases. CDR1 is SNHLY and CDR2 is FYNNEI in the germline V gene. The CDR3 has 15 residues. The V segment lost 6 bases and the J segment 0 bases; nucleotides outside the gene matches: 5. The CDR3 coding sequence is TGTGCCAGCAGGGTGGGACAGGGCCTGAACACTGAAGCTTTCTTT. It specifies CASRVGQGLNTEAFF.